The next 22 T cell receptor beta chains were all read from a single sample in a study of CD8 T cells in ankylosing spondylitis. Via MiXCR, TCRdb re-called the 5' RACE reads, giving one row per CDR3 protein. The sample includes 200,000 to 250,000 distinct CDR3 sequences, around 24% of them seen just once. Sequences were obtained from blood, either unsorted or a sorted T cell fraction (not recorded which). The receptors originated from a male donor with ankylosing spondylitis or in good health (not recorded which).

This clonotype was observed at least ten times. This chain connects TRBV3-1 to TRBJ2-4, with D maybe TRBD1 (6 bases). The CDR3 loop spans 14 amino acids. Trimming removed 4 bases from V and 2 bases from J, with 9 bases in between. In germline, CDR1 is LGHDT, CDR2 YNNKEL (reference sequence). In nucleotides, the CDR3 is TGTGCCAGCAGCCCGCAGGGGACCAAAAACATTCAGTACTTC. This codes for CASSPQGTKNIQYF.

The gene calls are TRBV10-3 and TRBJ1-1; D gene uncertain. Trimming removed 6 bases from V and 7 bases from J, with 18 bases in between. The CDR3 is 14 residues long. CDR1 is ENHRY and CDR2 is SYGVKD in the germline V gene. The CDR3 here is CAIRAWEAAIEAFF. The CDR3 DNA follows: TGTGCCATCAGGGCGTGGGAGGCGGCAATTGAAGCTTTCTTT.

This clonotype was seen at least ten times. This chain joins TRBV24-1 and TRBJ2-1; D is unclear. CDR1 is KGHDR and CDR2 is SFDVKD in the germline V gene. Deletions cut 3 bases from V and 6 bases from J, with 11 bases between. This CDR3 is 14 amino acids long. The CDR3 sequence is CATSDSGRLNEQFF. The CDR3 nucleotides are TGTGCCACCAGTGATAGTGGACGGCTCAATGAGCAGTTCTTC.

The V and J genes are TRBV28 and TRBJ2-1; D not certain. This CDR3 region has 15 residues. V was pared by 5 bases and J by 1 base, with 12 bases between. Germline CDR1 is MDHEN and CDR2 is SYDVKM. The CDR3 coding sequence is TGTGCCAGCAGTCCTCTACATCCTTCCTACAATGAGCAGTTCTTC. This encodes CASSPLHPSYNEQFF. Full variable domain (missing parts from reference TRBV28 and TRBJ2-1): DVKVTQSSRYLVKRTGEKVFLECVQDMDHENMFWYRQDPGLGLRLIYFSYDVKMKEKGDIPEGYSVSREKKERFSLILESASTNQTSMYLCASSPLHPSYNEQFFGPGTRLTVL.

This clonotype was detected many times. The chain has TRBV6-2 or TRBV6-3 and TRBJ2-3, with 8 positions matching TRBD2. V lost 8 bases, J lost 2 bases, and 12 bases stayed unmatched. Germline V gives CDR1 MNHEY, CDR2 SVGEGT. The CDR3 contains 16 residues. CDR3 loop: CASGSGRGSYTDTQYF. CDR3 bases: TGTGCCAGCGGATCCGGGAGGGGGAGCTACACAGATACGCAGTATTTT.

CDR3 sequence (DNA): TGTGCCAGCAGCTTAAGGGCTAGCGGGAGATCCTACAATGAGCAGTTCTTC. Residues: CASSLRASGRSYNEQFF. V gene TRBV7-3 combines with J gene TRBJ2-1, with TRBD2 identical over 10 bases. The ends lost 1 base at V and 1 base at J; junction bases unmatched: 4. Germline loops: CDR1 SGHTA, CDR2 FQGTGA. The length of the CDR3 is 17 residues.

This clonotype came up a few times. The chain recombines TRBV10-3 with TRBJ1-2; 7 positions match TRBD1. CDR3 length: 12 amino acids. V shed 7 bases, J shed 6 bases, and the junction held 5 bases outside the gene matches. CDR1 ENHRY and CDR2 SYGVKD come from the germline V gene. The CDR3 here is CAINDREDGYTF. In DNA form, the CDR3 reads TGTGCCATCAACGACAGGGAGGATGGCTACACCTTC.

V usage is TRBV27 and J usage is TRBJ2-1; 9 bases agree with TRBD1. V trimming: 5 bases; J trimming: 9 bases; junction bases outside the gene matches: 5. The CDR3 is made up of 13 amino acids. The germline gives CDR1 MNHEY, CDR2 SMNVEV (reference sequence). Here the CDR3 DNA reads TGTGCCAGCAGTAGGGACAGGGTGCCTGAGCAGTTCTTC. It encodes CASSRDRVPEQFF.

This clonotype was observed at least ten times. The V gene is TRBV29-1, the J gene TRBJ1-5, with TRBD1 identical over 7 bases. This CDR3 comprises 16 residues. The V and J ends lost 7 bases and 1 base, in that order; junction bases with no gene match: 13. CDR1 is SQVTM and CDR2 is ANQGSEA in the germline V gene. CDR3 nucleotide sequence: TGCAGCGCCATTTCACAGGGGACGTCGAGCAATCAGCCCCAGCATTTT. It specifies CSAISQGTSSNQPQHF.

This clonotype was seen a few times. This chain joins TRBV5-1 and TRBJ1-1; 8 nucleotides agree with TRBD1. Germline CDR1 is SGHRS and CDR2 is YFSETQ. The junction had 8 bases not matched to a gene; V was cut back by 0 bases and J by 4 bases. The CDR3 consists of 16 residues. CDR3 in DNA: TGCGCCAGCAGCTTGGCCCTGGGGACAGGAGGCACTGAAGCTTTCTTT. Protein product: CASSLALGTGGTEAFF. Full variable domain (outside the CDR3, taken from reference TRBV5-1 and TRBJ1-1): KAGVTQTPRYLIKTRGQQVTLSCSPISGHRSVSWYQQTPGQGLQFLFEYFSETQRNKGNFPGRFSGRQFSNSRSEMNVSTLELGDSALYLCASSLALGTGGTEAFFGQGTRLTVV.

This chain connects TRBV12-3 or TRBV12-4 to TRBJ1-1; D not resolved. This CDR3 is built from 13 residues. V dropped 6 bases and J dropped 2 bases, with 10 bases sitting between them. CDR3 nucleotides: TGTGCCAGCAGGAGGATGTTCAACACTGAAGCTTTCTTT. This gives the protein CASRRMFNTEAFF.

This clonotype has at least ten counts. The chain couples TRBV29-1 to TRBJ2-7; D gene ambiguous. This CDR3 comprises 11 residues. In germline, CDR1 is SQVTM, CDR2 ANQGSEA. Trimming removed 4 bases at V and 3 bases at J, with 7 bases between. The CDR3 bases are TGCAGCGTTGGTATGGACTACGAGCAGTACTTC. Its translation is CSVGMDYEQYF.

At least ten counts were recorded for this clonotype. V is TRBV6-5 and J is TRBJ2-7; 7 nucleotides agree with TRBD2. The CDR3 is 16 residues long. After removal of 0 bases from V and 0 bases from J, the junction contained 5 bases not matched to a gene. Germline V gives CDR1 MNHEY, CDR2 SVGAGI. The CDR3 is CASSYSGGFSSYEQYF. CDR3 bases: TGTGCCAGCAGTTACTCGGGAGGGTTTAGCTCCTACGAGCAGTACTTC.

The table lists this clonotype with many counts. The chain has TRBV29-1 and TRBJ2-3; the match to TRBD2 covers 7 bases. The J segment lost 3 bases and the V segment lost 6 bases, leaving 9 bases of the junction unmatched. Looked up from germline, CDR1 is SQVTM and CDR2 is ANQGSEA. The CDR3 loop spans 14 amino acids. The DNA of the CDR3 is TGCAGCGTGGACCGGGGAGGGAGAACAGATACGCAGTATTTT. This sequence encodes CSVDRGGRTDTQYF.

The V and J genes are TRBV20-1 and TRBJ2-2; tentative D call: TRBD1 (6 bases). Trimming took off 4 bases at V and 7 bases at J, with 10 bases between the two ends. The CDR3 runs 12 residues. The germline V gene encodes CDR1 DFQATT and CDR2 SNEGSKA (reference sequence). The CDR3 reads CSAKRGFGELFF. CDR3 DNA sequence: TGCAGTGCTAAGAGGGGGTTCGGGGAGCTGTTTTTT.

The chain recombines TRBV29-1 with TRBJ2-7; D is unclear. The CDR3 extends over 12 amino acids. V lost 0 bases, J lost 1 base, and 4 bases lay in between. Germline V gene sequence: CDR1 SQVTM, CDR2 ANQGSEA. In nucleotides, the CDR3 is TGCAGCGTTGAAGAGGGATCCTACGAGCAGTACTTC. This encodes CSVEEGSYEQYF.

This clonotype has ten or more counts. One end of the junction does not line up with germline, which may come from a read error. The chain has TRBV6-5 and TRBJ2-3; TRBD1 matches 7 bases. The germline V gene encodes CDR1 MNHEY and CDR2 SVGAGI. The CDR3 contains 16 residues. The CDR3 DNA reads as TGTGCCAGCAGTTACTCGGGACAGCCGAGCACCGATACGCAGTATTTT. Residues: CASSYSGQPSTDTQYF.

This chain uses TRBV20-1 with TRBJ2-3; 12 bases align to TRBD2. The CDR3 extends over 17 amino acids. The V gene end was trimmed by 0 bases and the J gene end by 5 bases; junction bases not matched to a gene: 9. Germline CDR1 is DFQATT and CDR2 is SNEGSKA (reference sequence). The CDR3 reads CSARDLRTSGKVDTQYF. CDR3 DNA sequence: TGCAGTGCTAGAGATCTCAGGACTAGCGGGAAGGTAGATACGCAGTATTTT.

The chain is built from TRBV7-9 and TRBJ2-1; 10 bases are shared with TRBD2. CDR3 length equals 15 residues. V lost 6 bases to trimming and J lost 7 bases; unmatched junction nucleotides: 9. CDR1 is SEHNR and CDR2 is FQNEAQ in the germline V gene (reference sequence). CDR3 DNA: TGTGCCAGCAGGATACTAGCGGGACCACATAATGAGCAGTTCTTC. Its translation: CASRILAGPHNEQFF. The variable domain in full, with the rest retrieved from reference TRBV7-9 and TRBJ2-1, is DTGVSQNPRHKITKRGQNVTFRCDPISEHNRLYWYRQTLGQGPEFLTYFQNEAQLEKSRLLSDRFSAERPKGSFSTLEIQRTEQGDSAMYLCASRILAGPHNEQFFGPGTRLTVL.

At least ten counts were recorded for this clonotype. The V gene is TRBV10-3, the J gene TRBJ2-7, with a tentative D call TRBD2 (5 bases). Germline CDR1 ENHRY, CDR2 SYGVKD. V lost 0 bases and J lost 3, with 12 bases in between. The CDR3 is 15 amino acids. CDR3 residues: CAISESRALSYEQYF. The DNA for the CDR3 is TGTGCCATCAGTGAGTCGAGGGCGCTCAGCTACGAGCAGTACTTC.

This clonotype has only a few counts. This chain joins TRBV9 and TRBJ2-5; 8 nucleotides line up with TRBD2. CDR1 SGDLS and CDR2 YYNGEE come from the germline V gene. J was trimmed by 1 base and V by 3 bases; bases with no gene match: 5. CDR3 length equals 15 residues. CDR3 DNA sequence: TGTGCCAGCAGCGCCGGGGGGGCCCCCCAAGAGACCCAGTACTTC. It is translated as CASSAGGAPQETQYF.

V gene TRBV12-3 or TRBV12-4 combines with J gene TRBJ2-1, with TRBD2 matching 9 bases. V lost 4 bases and J lost 8; bases outside the gene matches: 6. The length of the CDR3 is 14 residues. The chain's CDR3 is CASSYSGSIYEQFF. The CDR3 DNA reads as TGTGCCAGCAGTTATAGCGGGAGTATCTATGAGCAGTTCTTC.